These T cell receptor beta chains were read from a single sample in a study of lymphopenia after photon versus proton radiotherapy. Here immunoSEQ multiplex PCR was the method, and the copy in TCRdb shows in-frame clones only, minus some. Of roughly 58,000 clones in the sample, approximately 86% were seen once. The starting material was peripheral blood, obtained from a patient treated with proton-based radiotherapy. The receptors derive from a man aged 80 or over with esophageal cancer. Each CDR3 is given with its conserved first and last residue. D genes are given only for firm matches. For some rows the clone size is stated as once, few or many, or as a class when expanded; others skip it.

J	D	V	size	CDR3	DNA
TRBJ2-3	.	TRBV5-8	.	CASSLSRVTQYF	TGTGCCAGCAGCTTGTCGCGGGTGACGCAGTATTTT
TRBJ2-7	.	TRBV7-6	.	CASSFQGGRVYEQYF	TGTGCCAGCAGCTTCCAGGGGGGGCGCGTCTACGAGCAGTACTTC
TRBJ1-5	.	TRBV30	.	CAWSVGGAENQPQHF	TGTGCCTGGAGTGTAGGGGGGGCAGAGAATCAGCCCCAGCATTTT
TRBJ2-5	TRBD2	TRBV7-7	.	CASSKGLAGLETQYF	TGTGCTAGCAGTAAAGGACTAGCGGGGTTAGAGACCCAGTACTTC
TRBJ1-1	.	TRBV6-5	.	CASSRQARNTEAFF	TGTGCCAGCAGTCGACAGGCCCGAAACACTGAAGCTTTCTTT
TRBJ2-5	.	TRBV9	few	CASSEGLSQYF	TGTGCCAGCAGCGAGGGACTGAGCCAGTACTTC
TRBJ1-4	TRBD1	TRBV7-2	.	CASSPTGVPNEKLFF	TGTGCCAGCAGCCCGACAGGGGTCCCTAATGAAAAACTGTTTTTT
TRBJ2-7	.	TRBV5-5	.	CASSLLGEQYF	TGTGCCAGCAGCTTATTGGGAGAGCAGTACTTC
TRBJ2-7	TRBD1	TRBV7-8	.	CASSLSGYRGLSYEQYF	TGTGCCAGCAGCTTAAGCGGTTACAGGGGGCTCTCCTACGAGCAGTACTTC
TRBJ2-7	TRBD1	TRBV18	once	CASSQTGGTGSYEQYF	TGTGCCAGCTCTCAGACAGGGGGGACGGGGTCCTACGAGCAGTACTTC
TRBJ1-2	.	TRBV4-2	.	CASSPGSEGHGYTF	TGTGCCAGCAGCCCCGGGAGTGAAGGGCATGGCTACACCTTC
TRBJ1-6	TRBD1	TRBV2	.	CASRADRAGNSPLHF	TGTGCCAGCAGAGCTGACAGGGCGGGGAATTCACCCCTCCACTTT
TRBJ2-7	.	TRBV5-4	.	CASSLGKATAYEQYF	TGTGCCAGCAGCTTGGGTAAGGCCACGGCCTACGAGCAGTACTTC
TRBJ1-2	.	TRBV6-6	.	CASSPNHRFGYTF	TGTGCCAGCAGCCCCAATCATAGGTTCGGCTACACCTTC
TRBJ2-3	.	TRBV30	.	CAWTSGTDTQYF	TGTGCCTGGACTAGCGGCACAGATACGCAGTATTTT
TRBJ2-1	.	TRBV14	.	CASSQDIGGVSRFF	TGTGCCAGCAGCCAAGATATAGGTGGGGTCTCGCGGTTCTTC
TRBJ1-5	.	TRBV7-2	.	CASSFWGNQPQHF	TGTGCCAGCAGCTTCTGGGGCAATCAGCCTCAGCATTTT
TRBJ2-7	.	TRBV7-2	.	CASSLSLSYEQYF	TGTGCCAGCAGCTTGAGCCTCTCCTACGAGCAGTACTTC
TRBJ2-7	TRBD1	TRBV30	.	CAGRTGNSYEQYF	TGTGCCGGCCGGACAGGGAACTCCTACGAGCAGTACTTC
TRBJ2-5	.	TRBV7-7	.	CASSLGLGLQETQYF	TGTGCCAGCAGCCTGGGGTTGGGACTTCAAGAGACCCAGTACTTC
TRBJ1-1	.	TRBV21-1	.	CASSKPGDMNTEAFF	TGTGCCAGCAGCAAACCAGGGGACATGAACACTGAAGCTTTCTTT
TRBJ2-1	TRBD2	TRBV10-1	once	CASSETSGSRNEQFF	TGCGCCAGCAGTGAGACTAGCGGGAGTAGGAATGAGCAGTTCTTC
TRBJ2-7	TRBD2	TRBV7-2	.	CASTPQAGGRFEQYF	TGTGCCAGCACCCCTCAAGCGGGGGGGCGTTTCGAGCAGTACTTC
TRBJ2-7	TRBD1	TRBV7-9	.	CASSPRDRGYEQYF	TGTGCCAGCAGCCCACGGGACAGGGGATACGAGCAGTACTTC
TRBJ2-7	.	TRBV7-2	.	CASSLSWSVGHEQYF	TGTGCCAGCAGCTTATCGTGGTCAGTCGGCCACGAGCAGTACTTC
TRBJ1-3	.	TRBV27	.	CASSLRGTGNTIYF	TGTGCCAGCAGTTTAAGGGGGACGGGAAACACCATATATTTT